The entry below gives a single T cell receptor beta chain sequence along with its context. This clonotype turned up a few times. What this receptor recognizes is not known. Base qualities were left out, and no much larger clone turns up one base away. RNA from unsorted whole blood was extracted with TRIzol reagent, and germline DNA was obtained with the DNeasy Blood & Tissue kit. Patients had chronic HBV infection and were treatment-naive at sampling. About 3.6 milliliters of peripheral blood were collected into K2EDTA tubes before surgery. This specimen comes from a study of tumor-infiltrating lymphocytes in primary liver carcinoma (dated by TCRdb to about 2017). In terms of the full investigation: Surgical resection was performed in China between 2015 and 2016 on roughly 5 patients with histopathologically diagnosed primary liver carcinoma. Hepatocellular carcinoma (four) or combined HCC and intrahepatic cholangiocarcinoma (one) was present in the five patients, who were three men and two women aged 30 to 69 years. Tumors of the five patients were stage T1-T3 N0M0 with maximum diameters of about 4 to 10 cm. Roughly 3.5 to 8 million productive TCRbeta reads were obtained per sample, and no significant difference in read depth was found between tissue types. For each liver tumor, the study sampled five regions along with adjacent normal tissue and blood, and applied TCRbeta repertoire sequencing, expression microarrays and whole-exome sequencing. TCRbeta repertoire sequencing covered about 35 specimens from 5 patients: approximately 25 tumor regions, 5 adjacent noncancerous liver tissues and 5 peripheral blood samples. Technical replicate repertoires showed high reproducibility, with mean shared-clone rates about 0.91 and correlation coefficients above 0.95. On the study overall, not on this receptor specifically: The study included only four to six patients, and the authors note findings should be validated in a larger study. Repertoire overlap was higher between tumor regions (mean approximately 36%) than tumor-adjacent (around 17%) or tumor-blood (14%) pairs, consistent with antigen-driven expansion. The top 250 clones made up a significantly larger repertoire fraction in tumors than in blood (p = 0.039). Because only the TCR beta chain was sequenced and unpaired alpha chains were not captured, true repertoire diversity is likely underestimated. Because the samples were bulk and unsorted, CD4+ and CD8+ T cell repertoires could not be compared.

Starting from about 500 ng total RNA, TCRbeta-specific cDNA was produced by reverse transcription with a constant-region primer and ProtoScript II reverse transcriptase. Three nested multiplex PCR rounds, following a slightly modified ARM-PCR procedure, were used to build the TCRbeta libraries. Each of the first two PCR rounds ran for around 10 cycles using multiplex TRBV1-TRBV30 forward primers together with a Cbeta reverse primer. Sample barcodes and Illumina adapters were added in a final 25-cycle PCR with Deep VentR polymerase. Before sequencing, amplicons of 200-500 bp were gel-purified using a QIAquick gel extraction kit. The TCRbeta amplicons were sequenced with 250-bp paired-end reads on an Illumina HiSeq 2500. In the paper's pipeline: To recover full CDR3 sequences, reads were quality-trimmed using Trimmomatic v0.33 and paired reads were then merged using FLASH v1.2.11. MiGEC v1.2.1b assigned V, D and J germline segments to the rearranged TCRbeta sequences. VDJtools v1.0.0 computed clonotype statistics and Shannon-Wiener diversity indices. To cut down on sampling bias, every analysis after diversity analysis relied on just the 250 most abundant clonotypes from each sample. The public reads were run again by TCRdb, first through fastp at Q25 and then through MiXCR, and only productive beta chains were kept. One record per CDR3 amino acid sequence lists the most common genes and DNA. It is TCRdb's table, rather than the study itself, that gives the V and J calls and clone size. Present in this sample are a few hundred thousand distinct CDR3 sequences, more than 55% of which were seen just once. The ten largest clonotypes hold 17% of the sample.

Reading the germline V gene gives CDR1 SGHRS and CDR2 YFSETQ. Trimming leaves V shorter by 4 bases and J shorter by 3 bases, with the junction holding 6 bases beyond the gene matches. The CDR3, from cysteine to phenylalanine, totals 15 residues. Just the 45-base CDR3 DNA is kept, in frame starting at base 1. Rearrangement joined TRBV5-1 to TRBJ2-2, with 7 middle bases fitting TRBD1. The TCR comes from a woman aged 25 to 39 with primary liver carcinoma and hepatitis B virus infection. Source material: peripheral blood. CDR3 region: CASSRQGSDTGELFF. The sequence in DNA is TGCGCCAGCAGCCGACAGGGCTCCGACACCGGGGAGCTGTTTTTT.